The entry that follows covers one T cell receptor (beta chain) sequence. What it binds is unknown. These data belong to a study of T cell responses to AZD1222 COVID-19 vaccine. Broader study findings: Only after the peak T cell response were repertoires sampled.

CDR1 and CDR2 (germline): MNHNY, SVGAGI (reference sequence). Trimming left V 0 bases short and J 2 bases short, with 5 bases between. The CDR3 spans 14 residues. TCRdb's table, derived via immunoSEQ multiplex PCR, lists solely in-frame clones and lacks some. Of around 180,000 clones detected, approximately 90% appear once; the ten largest clones hold around 5.8%. Sequenced material: peripheral blood, taken on day 0 of AZD1222 vaccination. The chain links TRBV6-6 to TRBJ1-3; D is unresolved. The receptor's source is an adult in good health. The CDR3 DNA reads as TGTGCCAGCAGTTACTCTGAGGCTGGAAACACCATATATTTT. As protein: CASSYSEAGNTIYF.